The clone carrying this TCR beta chain was recorded a few times. It was with unique molecular identifiers that the TCRbeta library was prepared. TCRdb reprocessed the PCR reads with MiXCR, giving one entry per CDR3 protein. There are about 500,000 distinct CDR3 sequences in the sample; approximately 32% occur only once, and under 3% lies in the top ten. The entry originates in a study of T-cell reconstitution after alpha-beta-depleted transplantation in children. The CDR3 has 15 amino acids. Germline assignment: CDR1 SQVTM and CDR2 ANQGSEA. With V trimmed by 0 bases and J by 4 bases, 3 bases remained unmatched.

This material consisted of PBMCs from the stem cell graft donor, taken from the stem cell graft. V usage is TRBV29-1 and J usage is TRBJ2-5, with 12 bases aligning to TRBD2. The clonotype was recovered from a human donor who donated a stem cell graft to a child with aplastic anemia. CDR3 residues: CSVEDAGLAGETQYF. The CDR3 coding sequence is TGCAGCGTTGAAGACGCGGGACTAGCGGGAGAGACCCAGTACTTC. The variable domain in full, with the rest retrieved from reference TRBV29-1 and TRBJ2-5, is SAVISQKPSRDICQRGTSLTIQCQVDSQVTMMFWYRQQPGQSLTLIATANQGSEATYESGFVIDKFPISRPNLTFSTLTVSNMSPEDSSIYLCSVEDAGLAGETQYFGPGTRLLVL.